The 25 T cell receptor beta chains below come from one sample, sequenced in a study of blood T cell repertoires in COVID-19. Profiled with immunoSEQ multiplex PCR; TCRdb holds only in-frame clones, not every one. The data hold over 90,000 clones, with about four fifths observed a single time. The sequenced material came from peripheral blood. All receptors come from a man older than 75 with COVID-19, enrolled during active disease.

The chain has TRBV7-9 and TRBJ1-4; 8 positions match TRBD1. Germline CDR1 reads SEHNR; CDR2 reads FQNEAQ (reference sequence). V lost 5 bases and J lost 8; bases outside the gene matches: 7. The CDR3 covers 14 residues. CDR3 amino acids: CASSQTNRGEKLFF. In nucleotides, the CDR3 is TGTGCCAGCAGCCAAACGAACAGGGGGGAAAAACTGTTTTTT.

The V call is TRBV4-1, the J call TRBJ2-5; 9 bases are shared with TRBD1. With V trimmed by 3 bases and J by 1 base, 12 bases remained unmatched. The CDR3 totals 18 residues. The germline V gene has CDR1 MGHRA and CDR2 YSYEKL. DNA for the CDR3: TGCGCCAGCAGCCACTCCGGGACAGGGTCTTCGGGCCAAGAGACCCAGTACTTC. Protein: CASSHSGTGSSGQETQYF.

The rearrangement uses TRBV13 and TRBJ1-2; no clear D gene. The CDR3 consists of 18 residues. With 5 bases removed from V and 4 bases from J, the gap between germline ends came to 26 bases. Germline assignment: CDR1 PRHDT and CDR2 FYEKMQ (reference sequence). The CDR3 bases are TGTGCCAGCAGCCAGGTTGGCTTTGGAAAAGGGAGGTGCTATGGCTACACCTTC. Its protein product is CASSQVGFGKGRCYGYTF.

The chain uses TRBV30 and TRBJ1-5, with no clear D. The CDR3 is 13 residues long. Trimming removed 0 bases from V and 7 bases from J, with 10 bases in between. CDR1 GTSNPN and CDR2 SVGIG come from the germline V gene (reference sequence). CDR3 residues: CAWSVGLWQPQHF. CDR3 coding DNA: TGTGCCTGGAGTGTAGGACTTTGGCAGCCCCAGCATTTT.

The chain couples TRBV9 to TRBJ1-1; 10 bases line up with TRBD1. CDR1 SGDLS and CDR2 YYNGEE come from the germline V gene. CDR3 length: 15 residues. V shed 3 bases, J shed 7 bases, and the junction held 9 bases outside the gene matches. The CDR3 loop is CASSAWGQGRDEAFF. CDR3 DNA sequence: TGTGCCAGCAGCGCCTGGGGACAGGGGCGCGATGAAGCTTTCTTT.

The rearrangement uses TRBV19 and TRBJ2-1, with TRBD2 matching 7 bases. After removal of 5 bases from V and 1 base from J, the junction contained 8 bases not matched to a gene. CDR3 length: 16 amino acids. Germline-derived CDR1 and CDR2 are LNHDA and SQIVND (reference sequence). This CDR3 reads CASSVRIAGSYNEQFF. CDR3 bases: TGTGCCAGTAGTGTCAGAATAGCGGGTTCCTACAATGAGCAGTTCTTC. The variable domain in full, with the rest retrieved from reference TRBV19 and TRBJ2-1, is DGGITQSPKYLFRKEGQNVTLSCEQNLNHDAMYWYRQDPGQGLRLIYYSQIVNDFQKGDIAEGYSVSREKKESFPLTVTSAQKNPTAFYLCASSVRIAGSYNEQFFGPGTRLTVL.

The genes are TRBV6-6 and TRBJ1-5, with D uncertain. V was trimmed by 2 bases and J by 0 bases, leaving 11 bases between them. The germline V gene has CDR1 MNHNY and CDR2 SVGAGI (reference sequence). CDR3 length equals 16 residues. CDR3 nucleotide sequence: TGTGCCAGCAGTTACCAACTAGATTATAGCAATCAGCCCCAGCATTTT. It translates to CASSYQLDYSNQPQHF.

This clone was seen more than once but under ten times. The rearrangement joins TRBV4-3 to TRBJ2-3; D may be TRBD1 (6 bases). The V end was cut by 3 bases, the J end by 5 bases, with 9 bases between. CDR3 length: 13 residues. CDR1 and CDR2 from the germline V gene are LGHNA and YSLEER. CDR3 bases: TGCGCCAGCAGCCACAGCAGGGGAGATACGCAGTATTTT. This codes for CASSHSRGDTQYF.

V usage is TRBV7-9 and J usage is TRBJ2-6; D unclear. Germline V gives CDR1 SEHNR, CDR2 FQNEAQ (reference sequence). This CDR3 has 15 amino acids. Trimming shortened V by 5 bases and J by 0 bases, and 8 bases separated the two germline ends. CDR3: CASSPRVSGANVLTF. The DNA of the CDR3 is TGTGCCAGCAGCCCTCGTGTCTCTGGGGCCAACGTCCTGACTTTC.

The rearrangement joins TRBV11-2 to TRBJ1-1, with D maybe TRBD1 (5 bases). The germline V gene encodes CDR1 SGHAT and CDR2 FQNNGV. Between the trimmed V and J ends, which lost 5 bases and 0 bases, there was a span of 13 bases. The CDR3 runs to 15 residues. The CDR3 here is CASSPLREMNTEAFF. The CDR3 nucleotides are TGTGCCAGCAGCCCCCTCAGGGAAATGAACACTGAAGCTTTCTTT.

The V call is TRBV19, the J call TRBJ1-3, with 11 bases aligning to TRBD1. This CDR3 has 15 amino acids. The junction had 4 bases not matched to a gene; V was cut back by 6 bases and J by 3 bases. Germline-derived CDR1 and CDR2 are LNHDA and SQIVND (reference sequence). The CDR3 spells CASSGQGARGNTIYF. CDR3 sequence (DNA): TGTGCCAGTAGCGGACAGGGGGCCCGTGGAAACACCATATATTTT.

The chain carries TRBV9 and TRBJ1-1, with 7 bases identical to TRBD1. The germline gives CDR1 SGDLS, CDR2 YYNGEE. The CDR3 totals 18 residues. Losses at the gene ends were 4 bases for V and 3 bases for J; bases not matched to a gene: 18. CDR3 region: CASSKPPTGARGYTEAFF. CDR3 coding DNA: TGTGCCAGCAGCAAACCGCCCACAGGGGCCAGAGGGTACACTGAAGCTTTCTTT.

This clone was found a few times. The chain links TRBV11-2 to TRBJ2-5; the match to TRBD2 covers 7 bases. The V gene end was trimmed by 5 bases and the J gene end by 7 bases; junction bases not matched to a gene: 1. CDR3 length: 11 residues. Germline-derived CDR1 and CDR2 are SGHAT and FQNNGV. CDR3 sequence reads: CASSPGGTQYF. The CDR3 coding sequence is TGTGCCAGCAGCCCGGGGGGGACCCAGTACTTC.

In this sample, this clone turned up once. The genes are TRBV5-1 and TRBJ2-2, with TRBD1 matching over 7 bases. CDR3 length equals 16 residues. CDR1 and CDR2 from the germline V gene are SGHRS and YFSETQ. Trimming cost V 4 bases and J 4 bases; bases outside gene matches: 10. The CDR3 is CASSRTGVVGTGELFF. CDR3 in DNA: TGCGCCAGCAGCCGCACAGGGGTTGTTGGCACCGGGGAGCTGTTTTTT. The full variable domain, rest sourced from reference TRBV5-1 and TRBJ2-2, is KAGVTQTPRYLIKTRGQQVTLSCSPISGHRSVSWYQQTPGQGLQFLFEYFSETQRNKGNFPGRFSGRQFSNSRSEMNVSTLELGDSALYLCASSRTGVVGTGELFFGEGSRLTVL.

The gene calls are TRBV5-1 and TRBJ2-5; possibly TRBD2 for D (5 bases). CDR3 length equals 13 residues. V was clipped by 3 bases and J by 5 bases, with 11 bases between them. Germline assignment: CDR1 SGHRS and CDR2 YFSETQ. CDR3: CASSSGGRETQYF. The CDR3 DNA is TGCGCCAGCAGCTCCGGAGGACGGGAGACCCAGTACTTC.

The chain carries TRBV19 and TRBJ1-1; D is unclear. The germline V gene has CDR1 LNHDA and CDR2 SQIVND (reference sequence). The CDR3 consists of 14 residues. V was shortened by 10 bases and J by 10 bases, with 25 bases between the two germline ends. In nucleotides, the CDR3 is TGTGCCACTAAACCAGCACCGGGTGTTCGGGGAGCTTTCTTT. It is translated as CATKPAPGVRGAFF.

CDR3 sequence: CASSLVVRGLANTGELFF. The CDR3 nucleotides are TGTGCCAGCAGCTTAGTTGTTCGGGGACTAGCGAACACCGGGGAGCTGTTTTTT. V gene TRBV11-2 combines with J gene TRBJ2-2; 8 bases agree with TRBD2. Germline V gives CDR1 SGHAT, CDR2 FQNNGV. J gave up 0 bases and V 1 base, and 7 bases lay outside the gene matches. The CDR3 runs 18 residues.

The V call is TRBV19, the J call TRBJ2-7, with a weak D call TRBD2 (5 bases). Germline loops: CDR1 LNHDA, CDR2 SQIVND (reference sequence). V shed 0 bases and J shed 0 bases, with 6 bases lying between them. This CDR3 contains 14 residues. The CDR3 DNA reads TGTGCCAGTAGTATAGATGGACTCTCCTACGAGCAGTACTTC. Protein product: CASSIDGLSYEQYF.

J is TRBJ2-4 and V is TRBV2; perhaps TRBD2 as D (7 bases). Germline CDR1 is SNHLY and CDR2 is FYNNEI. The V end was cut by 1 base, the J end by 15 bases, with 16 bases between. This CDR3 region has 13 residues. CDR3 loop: CASSEGREGVRYF. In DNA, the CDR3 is TGTGCCAGCAGTGAAGGGAGGGAGGGGGTAAGGTACTTC.

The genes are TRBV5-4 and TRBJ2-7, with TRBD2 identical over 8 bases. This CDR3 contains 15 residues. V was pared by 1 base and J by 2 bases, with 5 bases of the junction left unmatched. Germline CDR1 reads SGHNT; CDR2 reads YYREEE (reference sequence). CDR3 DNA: TGTGCCAGCAGCTTGATCGGGACTAGTACCTACGAGCAGTACTTC. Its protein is CASSLIGTSTYEQYF.

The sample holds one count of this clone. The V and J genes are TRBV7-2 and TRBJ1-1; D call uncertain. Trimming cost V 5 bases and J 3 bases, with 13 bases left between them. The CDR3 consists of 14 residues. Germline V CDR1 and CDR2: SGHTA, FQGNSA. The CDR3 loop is CASSPRYLDTEAFF. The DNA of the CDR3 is TGTGCCAGCAGCCCGCGGTATCTGGACACTGAAGCTTTCTTT.

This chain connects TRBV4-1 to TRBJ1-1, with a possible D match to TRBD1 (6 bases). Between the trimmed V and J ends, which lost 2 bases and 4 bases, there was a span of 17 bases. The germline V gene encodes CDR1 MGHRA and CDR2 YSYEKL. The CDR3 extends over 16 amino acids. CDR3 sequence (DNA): TGCGCCAGCAGCCAACTACAGGGAGATGAGAGCACTGAAGCTTTCTTT. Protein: CASSQLQGDESTEAFF.

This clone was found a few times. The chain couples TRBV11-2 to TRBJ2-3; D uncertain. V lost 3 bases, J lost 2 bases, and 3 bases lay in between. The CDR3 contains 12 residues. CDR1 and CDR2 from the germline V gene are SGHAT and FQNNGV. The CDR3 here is CASSFLTDTQYF. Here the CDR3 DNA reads TGTGCCAGCAGCTTCCTCACAGATACGCAGTATTTT. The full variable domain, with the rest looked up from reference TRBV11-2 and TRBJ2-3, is EAGVAQSPRYKIIEKRQSVAFWCNPISGHATLYWYQQILGQGPKLLIQFQNNGVVDDSQLPKDRFSAERLKGVDSTLKIQPAKLEDSAVYLCASSFLTDTQYFGPGTRLTVL.

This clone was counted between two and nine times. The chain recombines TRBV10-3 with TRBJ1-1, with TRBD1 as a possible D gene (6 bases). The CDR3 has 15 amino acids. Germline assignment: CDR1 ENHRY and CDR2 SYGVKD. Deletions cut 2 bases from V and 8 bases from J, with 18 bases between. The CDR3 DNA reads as TGTGCCATCAGTGAGGCGGTAGGGGGGGCGGACGAAGCTTTCTTT. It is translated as CAISEAVGGADEAFF.

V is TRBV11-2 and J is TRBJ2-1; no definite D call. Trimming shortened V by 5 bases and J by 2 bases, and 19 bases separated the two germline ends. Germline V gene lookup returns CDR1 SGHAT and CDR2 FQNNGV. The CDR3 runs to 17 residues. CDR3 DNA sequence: TGTGCCAGCAGCCCTTATCGACTGGAACCTACCTACAATGAGCAGTTCTTC. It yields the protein CASSPYRLEPTYNEQFF.